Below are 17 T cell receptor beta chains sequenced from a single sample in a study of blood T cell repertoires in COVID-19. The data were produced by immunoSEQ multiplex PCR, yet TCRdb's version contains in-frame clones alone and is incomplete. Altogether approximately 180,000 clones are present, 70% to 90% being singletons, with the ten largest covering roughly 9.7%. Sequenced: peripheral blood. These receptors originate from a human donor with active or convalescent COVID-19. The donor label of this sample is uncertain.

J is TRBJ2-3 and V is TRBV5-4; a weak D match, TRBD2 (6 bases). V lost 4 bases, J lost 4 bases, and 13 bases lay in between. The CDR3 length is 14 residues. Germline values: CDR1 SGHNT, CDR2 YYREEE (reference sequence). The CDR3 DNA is TGTGCCAGCAGCGGCGGGACTTCTGCAGATACGCAGTATTTT. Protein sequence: CASSGGTSADTQYF.

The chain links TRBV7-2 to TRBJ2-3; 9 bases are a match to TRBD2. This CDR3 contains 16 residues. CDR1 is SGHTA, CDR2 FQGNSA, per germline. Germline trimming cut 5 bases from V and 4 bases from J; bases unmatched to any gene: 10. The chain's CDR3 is CASSRLAGTPADTQYF. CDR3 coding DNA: TGTGCCAGCAGCCGTCTAGCGGGAACCCCCGCAGATACGCAGTATTTT.

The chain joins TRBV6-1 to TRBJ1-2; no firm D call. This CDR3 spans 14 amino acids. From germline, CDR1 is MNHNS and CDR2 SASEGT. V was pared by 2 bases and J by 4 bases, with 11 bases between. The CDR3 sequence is CASSELLQLYGYTF. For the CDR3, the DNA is TGTGCCAGCAGTGAATTGTTACAGCTCTATGGCTACACCTTC.

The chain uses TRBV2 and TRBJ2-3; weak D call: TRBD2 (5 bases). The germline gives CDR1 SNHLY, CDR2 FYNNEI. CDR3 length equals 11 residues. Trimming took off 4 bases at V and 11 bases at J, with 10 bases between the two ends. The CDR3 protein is CASSVEGGQYF. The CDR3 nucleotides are TGTGCCAGCAGTGTGGAAGGAGGGCAGTATTTT.

DNA of the CDR3: TGTGCCAGTAGTATAAATGAGCGGGTCGGTGGGGAGCTGTTTTTT. This sequence encodes CASSINERVGGELFF. The rearrangement joins TRBV19 to TRBJ2-2; possible D gene TRBD2, 6 bases. Deletions cut 2 bases from V and 8 bases from J, with 15 bases between. Germline assignment: CDR1 LNHDA and CDR2 SQIVND (reference sequence). This CDR3 is 15 amino acids long. Drawing the rest from reference TRBV19 and TRBJ2-2, the complete variable domain is DGGITQSPKYLFRKEGQNVTLSCEQNLNHDAMYWYRQDPGQGLRLIYYSQIVNDFQKGDIAEGYSVSREKKESFPLTVTSAQKNPTAFYLCASSINERVGGELFFGEGSRLTVL.

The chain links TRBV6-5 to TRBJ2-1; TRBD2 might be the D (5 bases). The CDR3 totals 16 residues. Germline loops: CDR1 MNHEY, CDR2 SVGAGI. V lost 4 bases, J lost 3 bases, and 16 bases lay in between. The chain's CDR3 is CASSSPSFEGYNEQFF. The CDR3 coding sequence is TGTGCCAGCAGTTCGCCCTCTTTTGAGGGCTACAATGAGCAGTTCTTC.

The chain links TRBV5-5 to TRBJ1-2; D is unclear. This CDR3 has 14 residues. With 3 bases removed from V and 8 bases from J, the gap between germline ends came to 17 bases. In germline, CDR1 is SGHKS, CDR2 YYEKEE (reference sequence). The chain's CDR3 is CASSSGEIFIGYTF. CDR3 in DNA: TGTGCCAGCAGCTCCGGGGAGATCTTTATAGGCTACACCTTC.

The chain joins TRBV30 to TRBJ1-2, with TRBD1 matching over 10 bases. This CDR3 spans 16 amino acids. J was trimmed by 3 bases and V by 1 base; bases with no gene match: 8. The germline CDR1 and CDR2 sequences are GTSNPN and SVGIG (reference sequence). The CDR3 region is CAWSARTGGGHYGYTF. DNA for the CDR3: TGTGCCTGGAGTGCCCGGACAGGGGGGGGGCACTATGGCTACACCTTC.

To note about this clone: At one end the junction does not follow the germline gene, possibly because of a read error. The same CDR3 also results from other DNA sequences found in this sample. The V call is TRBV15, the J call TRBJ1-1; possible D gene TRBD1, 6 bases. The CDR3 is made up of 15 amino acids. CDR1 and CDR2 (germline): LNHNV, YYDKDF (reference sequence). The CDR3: CATSRGGRGGTEAFF. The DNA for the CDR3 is TGTGCCACTAGCAGAGGCGGCAGGGGTGGCACTGAAGCTTTCTTT.

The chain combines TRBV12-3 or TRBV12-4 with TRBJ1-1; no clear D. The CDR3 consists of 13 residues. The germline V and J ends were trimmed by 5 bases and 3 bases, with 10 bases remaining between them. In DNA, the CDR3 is TGTGCCAGCAGTCGACTGTATTACACTGAAGCTTTCTTT. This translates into CASSRLYYTEAFF.

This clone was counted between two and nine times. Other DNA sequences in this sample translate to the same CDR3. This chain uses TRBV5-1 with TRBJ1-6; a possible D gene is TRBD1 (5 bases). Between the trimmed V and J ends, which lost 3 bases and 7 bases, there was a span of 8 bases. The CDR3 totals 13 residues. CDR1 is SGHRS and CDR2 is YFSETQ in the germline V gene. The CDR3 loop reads CASSSRENSPLHF. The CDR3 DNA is TGCGCCAGCAGCTCCAGGGAAAATTCACCCCTCCACTTT. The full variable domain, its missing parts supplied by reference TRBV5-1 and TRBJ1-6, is KAGVTQTPRYLIKTRGQQVTLSCSPISGHRSVSWYQQTPGQGLQFLFEYFSETQRNKGNFPGRFSGRQFSNSRSEMNVSTLELGDSALYLCASSSRENSPLHFGNGTRLTVT.

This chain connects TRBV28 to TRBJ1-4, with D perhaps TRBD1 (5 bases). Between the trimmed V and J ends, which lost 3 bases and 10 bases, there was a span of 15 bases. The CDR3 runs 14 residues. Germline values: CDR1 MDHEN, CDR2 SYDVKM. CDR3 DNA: TGTGCCAGCAGTTTCTTGGGTCAGGGAGGAAAACTGTTTTTT. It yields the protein CASSFLGQGGKLFF. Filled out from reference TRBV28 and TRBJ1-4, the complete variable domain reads DVKVTQSSRYLVKRTGEKVFLECVQDMDHENMFWYRQDPGLGLRLIYFSYDVKMKEKGDIPEGYSVSREKKERFSLILESASTNQTSMYLCASSFLGQGGKLFFGSGTQLSVL.

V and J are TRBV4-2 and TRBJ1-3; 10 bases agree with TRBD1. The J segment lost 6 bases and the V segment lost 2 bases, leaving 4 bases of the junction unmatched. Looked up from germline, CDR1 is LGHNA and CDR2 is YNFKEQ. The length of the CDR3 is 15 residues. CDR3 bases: TGTGCCAGCAGCCAACGGACAGGGGGAACAAACACCATATATTTT. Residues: CASSQRTGGTNTIYF.

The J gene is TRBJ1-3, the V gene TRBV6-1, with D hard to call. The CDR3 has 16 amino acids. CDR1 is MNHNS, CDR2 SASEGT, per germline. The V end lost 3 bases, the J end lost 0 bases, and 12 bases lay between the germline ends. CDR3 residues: CASSDSRRHSGNTIYF. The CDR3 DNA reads TGTGCCAGCAGTGACAGTCGTCGACACTCTGGAAACACCATATATTTT.

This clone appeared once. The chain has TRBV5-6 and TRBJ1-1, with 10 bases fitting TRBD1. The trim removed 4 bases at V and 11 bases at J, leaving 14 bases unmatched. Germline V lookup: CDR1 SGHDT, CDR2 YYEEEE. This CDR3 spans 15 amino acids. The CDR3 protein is CASSPGQGVRMGAFF. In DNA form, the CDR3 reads TGTGCCAGCAGCCCCGGACAGGGGGTCAGAATGGGGGCTTTCTTT.

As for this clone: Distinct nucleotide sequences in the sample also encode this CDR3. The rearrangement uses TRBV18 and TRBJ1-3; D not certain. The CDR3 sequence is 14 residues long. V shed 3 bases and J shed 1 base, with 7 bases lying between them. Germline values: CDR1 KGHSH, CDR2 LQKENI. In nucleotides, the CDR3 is TGTGCCAGCTCACCGGCGGTTTCTGGAAACACCATATATTTT. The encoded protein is CASSPAVSGNTIYF.

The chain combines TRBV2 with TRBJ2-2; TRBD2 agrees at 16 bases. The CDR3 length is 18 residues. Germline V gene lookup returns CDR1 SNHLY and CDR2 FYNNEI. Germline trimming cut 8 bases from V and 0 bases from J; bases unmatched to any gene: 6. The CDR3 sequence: CASGTSGRAWANTGELFF. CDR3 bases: TGTGCCAGCGGGACTAGCGGGAGGGCCTGGGCGAACACCGGGGAGCTGTTTTTT.